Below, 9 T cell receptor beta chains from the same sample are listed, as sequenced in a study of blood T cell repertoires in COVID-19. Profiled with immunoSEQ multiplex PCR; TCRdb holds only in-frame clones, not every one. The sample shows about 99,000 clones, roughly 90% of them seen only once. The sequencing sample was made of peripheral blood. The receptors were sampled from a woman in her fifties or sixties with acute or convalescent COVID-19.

CDR3 DNA: TGTGCCAGCAACCCCACCGGGGGCACTGAAGCTTTCTTT. Its protein product is CASNPTGGTEAFF. The chain couples TRBV6-2 or TRBV6-3 to TRBJ1-1; weak D call: TRBD1 (5 bases). The V gene's germline CDR1 is MNHEY and CDR2 SVGEGT. The CDR3 totals 13 residues. V dropped 7 bases and J dropped 4 bases, with 13 bases sitting between them.

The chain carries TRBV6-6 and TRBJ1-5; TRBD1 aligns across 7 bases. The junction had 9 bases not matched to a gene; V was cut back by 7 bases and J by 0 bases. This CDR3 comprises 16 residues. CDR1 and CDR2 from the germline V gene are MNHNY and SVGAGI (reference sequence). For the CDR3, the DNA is TGTGCCAGCACCGACCCCGGGACAGCTAGCAATCAGCCCCAGCATTTT. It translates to CASTDPGTASNQPQHF.

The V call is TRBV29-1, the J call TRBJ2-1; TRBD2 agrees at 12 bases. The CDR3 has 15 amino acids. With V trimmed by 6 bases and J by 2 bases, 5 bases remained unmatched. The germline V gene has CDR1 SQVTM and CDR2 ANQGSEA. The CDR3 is CSVRLAGEPYNEQFF. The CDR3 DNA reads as TGCAGCGTGCGACTAGCGGGAGAACCCTACAATGAGCAGTTCTTC.

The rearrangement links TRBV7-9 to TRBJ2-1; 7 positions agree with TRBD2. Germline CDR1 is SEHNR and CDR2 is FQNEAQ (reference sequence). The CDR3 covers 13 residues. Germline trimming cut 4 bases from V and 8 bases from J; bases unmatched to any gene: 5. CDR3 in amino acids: CASSWLGGDEQFF. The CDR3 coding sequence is TGTGCCAGCAGCTGGCTGGGGGGGGATGAGCAGTTCTTC.

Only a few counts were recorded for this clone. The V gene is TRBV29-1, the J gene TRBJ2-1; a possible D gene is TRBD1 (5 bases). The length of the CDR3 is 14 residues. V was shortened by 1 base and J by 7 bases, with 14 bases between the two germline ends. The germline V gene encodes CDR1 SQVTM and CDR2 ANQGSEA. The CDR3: CSVEGPGLRNEQFF. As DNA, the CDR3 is TGCAGCGTTGAAGGGCCAGGGTTGAGGAATGAGCAGTTCTTC.

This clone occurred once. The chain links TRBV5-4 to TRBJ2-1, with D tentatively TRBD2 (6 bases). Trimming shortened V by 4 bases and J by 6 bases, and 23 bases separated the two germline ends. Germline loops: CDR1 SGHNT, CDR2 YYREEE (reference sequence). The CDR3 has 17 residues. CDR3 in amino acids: CASSRRRGLMGGNEQFF. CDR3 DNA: TGTGCCAGCAGCCGACGGCGGGGACTGATGGGGGGCAATGAGCAGTTCTTC.

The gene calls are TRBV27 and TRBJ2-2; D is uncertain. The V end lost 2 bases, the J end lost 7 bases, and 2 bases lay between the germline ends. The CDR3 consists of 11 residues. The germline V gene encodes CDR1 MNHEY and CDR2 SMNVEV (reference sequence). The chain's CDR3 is CASSLRGELFF. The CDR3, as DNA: TGTGCCAGCAGTTTACGCGGGGAGCTGTTTTTT.

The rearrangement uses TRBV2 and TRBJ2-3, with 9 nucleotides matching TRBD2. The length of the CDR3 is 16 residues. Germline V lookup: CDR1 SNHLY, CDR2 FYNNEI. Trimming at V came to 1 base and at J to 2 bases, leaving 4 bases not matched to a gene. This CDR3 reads CASSEGSGGFTDTQYF. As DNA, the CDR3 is TGTGCCAGCAGTGAAGGAAGCGGGGGGTTCACAGATACGCAGTATTTT.

The CDR3 DNA is TGTGCCAGCAGCCCCCTCACCGGGGAGCTGTTTTTT. Protein: CASSPLTGELFF. The J gene is TRBJ2-2, the V gene TRBV7-9; D not certain. The CDR3 has 12 amino acids. Trimming left V 5 bases short and J 4 bases short, with 5 bases between. Germline-derived CDR1 and CDR2 are SEHNR and FQNEAQ (reference sequence).